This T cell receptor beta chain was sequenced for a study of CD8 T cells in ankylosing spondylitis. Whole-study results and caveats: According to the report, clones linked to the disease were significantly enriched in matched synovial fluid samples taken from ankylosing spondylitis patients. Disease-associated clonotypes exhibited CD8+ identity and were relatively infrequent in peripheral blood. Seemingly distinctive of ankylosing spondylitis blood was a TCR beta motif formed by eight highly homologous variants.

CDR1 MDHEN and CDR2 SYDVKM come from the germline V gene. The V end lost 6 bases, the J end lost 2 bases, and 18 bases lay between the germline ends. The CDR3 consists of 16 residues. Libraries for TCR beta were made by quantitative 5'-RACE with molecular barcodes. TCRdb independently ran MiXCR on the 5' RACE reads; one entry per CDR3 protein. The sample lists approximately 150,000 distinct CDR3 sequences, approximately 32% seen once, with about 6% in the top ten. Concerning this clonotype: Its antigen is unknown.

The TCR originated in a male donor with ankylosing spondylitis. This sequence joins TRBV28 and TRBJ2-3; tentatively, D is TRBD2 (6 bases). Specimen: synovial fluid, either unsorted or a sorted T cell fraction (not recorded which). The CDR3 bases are TGTGCCAGCAGCCGCGTTGGGCGGGGCTACACAGATACGCAGTATTTT. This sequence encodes CASSRVGRGYTDTQYF.